This T cell receptor beta chain was profiled in a study of beta chain bispecific antibodies for T cell cancers (dated by TCRdb to 2020 to 2022). In the study overall: Healthy donor T cells were cocultured with T cell leukemia lines and bispecific antibodies, then TRBV sequencing of surviving cells measured the depletion of each TRBV family. Surface TRBV12 (TRBV12-3) was expressed by Jurkat cells, and surface TRBV5-5 was expressed by HPB-ALL cells. Study-level results and caveats: Cross-reactivity of the anti-TRBV5-5 antibody with TRBV5-6 was attributed to high sequence similarity between the two genes. Each sequenced sample mixed leukemia cell line cells with normal T cells, and most targeted TRBV signal came from the leukemia cells rather than normal T cells.

Unique molecular identifier barcodes were incorporated into the libraries and were used for clonotype quantification. Qiagen AllPrep DNA/RNA Micro kits were used to isolate total RNA, and an Agilent TapeStation was used to check RNA quality. TCR beta libraries were constructed by 5' RACE, in which cDNA synthesis was followed by two PCR steps with TCR beta constant-region gene-specific primers. TCR beta libraries were sequenced on an Illumina MiSeq platform. The published analysis was carried out like this. MIGEC, MiXCR and VDJtools were used to process the reads. The frequency of each clonotype was calculated as the fraction of all unique molecular identifiers in the sample that belonged to that clonotype. Nonfunctional TRBV genes classified in IMGT as pseudogenes or open reading frames, for example TRBV1, TRBV12-1 and TRBV21, were left out. TCRdb trimmed public reads at Q25 via fastp, called clones via MiXCR and kept in-frame beta chains. For every CDR3 protein sequence, its rows merge into one entry that carries the most common genes and DNA. Here the V and J calls rest on TCRdb's processing, not on the authors' analysis. This sample holds approximately 15,000 distinct CDR3 sequences; roughly 1.9% were observed only once. The top ten clones comprise 6.5% to 8.5% of the sample.

This clonotype is characterized as medium-sized (0.01 to 0.1%). Which antigen it targets is not known. No qualities accompany the bases; no much larger clone lies one base away. T cells were expanded from blood mononuclear cells for about 3 days with either the anti-CD3 antibody OKT3 or CD3/CD28 Dynabeads. The expanded T cells were grown in RPMI 1640 containing around 9.2% fetal bovine serum, recombinant human IL-2 (roughly 97 IU/ml) and IL-7 (around 4.6 ng/ml). Cocultures combined 50,000 or so normal T cells with 50,000 or so target cells and bispecific antibody in approximately 100 ul, incubated 15 to 20 hours at 37°C. Every bispecific antibody was made of two single-chain variable fragments expressed in a single-chain diabody format with a His tag. Healthy human donors supplied the effector T cells, with peripheral blood mononuclear cells isolated from leukapheresis samples using Ficoll density gradient centrifugation.

Relative to germline, V is missing 1 base and J is missing 5 bases, with 10 bases of the junction outside any gene match. From the cysteine up to the phenylalanine, the CDR3 has a length of 16 residues. CDR3 DNA only is kept here, 48 bases in frame from base 1. As encoded in the germline V gene, CDR1 is SGHAT while CDR2 is FQNNGV. The sequence derives from a human donor in good health. Some clones in this sample may be carry-over from other donors' samples. Here the chain combines TRBV11-2 and TRBJ2-5; 7 bases in the junction line up with TRBD2. The sequenced material came from healthy donor T cells cultured with leukemia cells. The DNA reads TGTGCCAGCAGCTTAGTACTTCCGCAGGGAGGGGAGACCCAGTACTTC. It encodes CASSLVLPQGGETQYF.